The rows below give T cell receptor beta chains drawn from one sample of a study of blood T cell repertoires in COVID-19. Data came from immunoSEQ multiplex PCR; TCRdb stores just in-frame clones and leaves some out. Of 150,000 to 200,000 clones listed, around 77% are singletons. Sequencing was performed on peripheral blood. Source of these receptors: a man aged 55 to 70 with active or convalescent COVID-19. Each CDR3 is given with its conserved first and last residue.

TRBV24-1,TRBJ2-3,CATSDPGQVLKDTQYF
TRBV7-2,TRBJ2-2,CASRGASGYTGELFF
TRBV6-2/TRBV6-3,TRBJ2-7,CASSYSGGTGDLYEQYF
TRBV6-6,TRBJ2-5,CASSYPGGGAGETQYF
TRBV7-8,TRBJ1-1,CASSSRDRGFNTEAFF
TRBV7-3,TRBJ2-3,CASSLLGARTDTQYF
TRBV19,TRBJ1-2,CASSMARVYGYTF
TRBV10-3,TRBJ2-7,CAISGQTGVVAEQYF
TRBV19,TRBJ1-4,CASGTRWPTGIELFF
TRBV21-1,TRBJ1-4,CPLEKLFF
TRBV27,TRBJ2-7,CASSLPYPGTGGRSGNYEQYF
TRBV3-1/TRBV3-2,TRBJ2-5,CASREGAETQYF
TRBV25-1,TRBJ2-1,CASSKRAGLSYNEQFF
TRBV7-9,TRBJ1-2,CASSTRGSGGYTF
TRBV12-3/TRBV12-4,TRBJ2-5,CASNLGHGETQYF
TRBV23-1,TRBJ1-1,CASSQISPGQLENTEAFF
TRBV2,TRBJ1-5,CASSDRGGQPQHF
TRBV27,TRBJ2-7,CASSQASGRGYEQYF
TRBV6-2/TRBV6-3,TRBJ2-3,CASSSLSGDTQYF
TRBV10-3,TRBJ1-5,CAISGQGDQPQHF
TRBV2,TRBJ2-1,CASSRTGGSYNEQFF
TRBV7-9,TRBJ1-6,CASSPIDNSPLHF
TRBV28,TRBJ1-5,CASSLSAGDAQPQHF
TRBV7-2,TRBJ2-1,CASSLWRLPYEQFF
TRBV4-3,TRBJ2-5,CASSQDRTGRETQYF
TRBV18,TRBJ2-7,CASSPATAYEQYF
TRBV9,TRBJ2-3,CASSASGTARGDTQYF
TRBV4-1,TRBJ1-1,CASSQDSAGMTGLNTEAFF
TRBV29-1,TRBJ1-1,CSVEVGQGSRPEAFF
TRBV7-9,TRBJ2-3,CASSLGRQALTDTQYF
TRBV28,TRBJ2-1,CASSPPGAQSSYNEQFF
TRBV5-5,TRBJ2-3,CASSLTTGRGRPDTQYF
TRBV3-1/TRBV3-2,TRBJ2-1,CASSQDGPYNEQFF
TRBV28,TRBJ2-3,CASSLGRPTDTQYF
TRBV5-1,TRBJ1-4,CASSLQQGDEKLFF
TRBV28,TRBJ1-1,CASRKGSSGVNTEAFF
TRBV6-5,TRBJ1-2,CASSSFYGYTF
TRBV30,TRBJ2-7,CAWSALAGYEQYF
TRBV29-1,TRBJ2-1,CSGERANEQFF
TRBV7-2,TRBJ2-7,CASSPEVAASYEQYF
TRBV7-6,TRBJ2-7,CASSLEIGDEQYF
TRBV7-7,TRBJ2-3,CASSPDSGSPMQYF
TRBV18,TRBJ2-7,CASSTGGAYEQYF
TRBV5-1,TRBJ1-1,CASSLREGNTEAFF
TRBV24-1,TRBJ1-4,CATGGQEDEKLFF
TRBV19,TRBJ2-1,CASSGGPYNEQFF
TRBV18,TRBJ2-3,CASSPPLAGADTQYF
TRBV7-9,TRBJ2-2,CASSVRLAGPMPTGELFF
TRBV9,TRBJ1-2,CASKRKGGGSGYTF
TRBV7-6,TRBJ2-1,CASSLRLAGINEQFF
TRBV28,TRBJ1-1,CASSLSDGVGTEAFF
TRBV2,TRBJ2-5,CASRGDSGETQYF
TRBV18,TRBJ1-5,CASSPAGGYQPQHF
TRBV24-1,TRBJ2-7,CATSTTESYEQYF
TRBV19,TRBJ1-1,CASTVQGWENTEAFF
TRBV5-4,TRBJ2-1,CASTYFNEQFF